A selection of T cell receptor beta chains follows, all from one sample in a study of cytomegalovirus exposure and HLA in healthy donors. Sequencing was performed with immunoSEQ multiplex PCR; in TCRdb, only in-frame clones are kept and a portion is missing. The sample yields approximately 220,000 clones, 60% to 80% seen once. Sequenced sample: PBMCs. The receptors come from a male donor in good health and CMV-seronegative. Both conserved end residues are trimmed from each CDR3. The size of a clone is reported for some rows only, either as once, few or many, or as a class for expanded clones.

v_gene	abundance	j_gene	CDR3aa
TRBV18	once	TRBJ2-2	ASSPREQGFGRTNTGELF
TRBV4-2	.	TRBJ2-2	ASSQGLAGGEGELF
TRBV29-1	.	TRBJ1-4	SVVGKSEKLF
TRBV7-8	.	TRBJ2-7	ASSLRQGPYEQY
TRBV28	.	TRBJ2-5	ASSLGWASGGPYQETQY
TRBV5-8	.	TRBJ2-7	ASKRVSYEQY
TRBV6-1	many	TRBJ2-7	ASSEETGASYEQY
TRBV6-1	few	TRBJ2-5	ASSDRTGAWGETQY
TRBV7-3	.	TRBJ2-2	ASSLGQFGELF
TRBV18	.	TRBJ2-3	ASSLGTSGDTQY
TRBV18	.	TRBJ2-7	ASFFLAASSYEQY
TRBV12-5	.	TRBJ2-1	ASGTSTGTSLPRHEQF
TRBV18	.	TRBJ2-7	ASSPRTGGIGEQY
TRBV18	few	TRBJ2-5	ASSPPGTGRGETQY
TRBV29-1	.	TRBJ2-7	SVESAGDSITYEQY
TRBV27	.	TRBJ2-7	ASSLGQGYYEQY
TRBV11-3	.	TRBJ2-2	ASSLVRLAGIPGELF
TRBV9	.	TRBJ2-3	ASSVISGSAVVRTDTQY
TRBV28	.	.	ASSWPGPGEQY
TRBV18	.	TRBJ1-5	ASSPRGTAQH
TRBV19	few	TRBJ1-6	ASSLQLYSPLH
TRBV25-1	.	TRBJ1-3	ASSEWSTGSSGNTIY
TRBV18	.	TRBJ2-1	ASSPWKAGGLNEQF
TRBV18	.	TRBJ1-5	ASSPRDSVQPQH
TRBV5-4	few	TRBJ2-5	ASSFRRTGQETQY
TRBV28	few	TRBJ1-6	ASLGLNSPLH
TRBV7-9	once	TRBJ1-4	ASSPRGTGNEKLF
TRBV6-1	.	TRBJ1-5	ASSEPTGSSNQPQH
TRBV6-5	.	TRBJ1-6	ASSSYGGNSPLH
TRBV7-9	.	TRBJ2-1	SSSQTSHEQF
TRBV6-4	.	TRBJ2-1	ASSVGQGDEQF
TRBV4-1	.	TRBJ1-1	ASSQATGTTEAF
TRBV5-1	.	TRBJ1-1	ASSFDRMNTEAF
TRBV13	.	TRBJ2-3	ASSSRDTFTDTQY
TRBV28	few	TRBJ2-7	ASSGDWNYEQY
TRBV6-4	.	TRBJ2-1	ASSARGGAGNEQF
TRBV7-6	few	TRBJ1-2	ASSFEEAGLRYGYT
TRBV30	.	TRBJ2-2	AWSHRGGTGELF
TRBV30	.	TRBJ1-2	AWEKTGIYGYT
TRBV6-1	.	TRBJ2-7	ASSVAGTGTYEQY
TRBV15	.	TRBJ2-7	ATSRGAGGFDYEQY
TRBV25-1	.	TRBJ2-3	ASSENLREGGGDTQY
TRBV27	.	TRBJ1-2	ASTAQRGTWGYT
TRBV19	.	TRBJ1-1	ASTIGTGGTEAF
TRBV6-1	.	TRBJ2-7	ASSRDTLREQY
TRBV7-2	.	TRBJ2-1	ASTPGLLSEQF
TRBV27	.	TRBJ2-6	ASSSRVTGANVLT
TRBV12-2	.	TRBJ1-1	ASRLAPDPRRRGTEAF
TRBV4-2	.	TRBJ1-2	ASSRTDRDYGYT
TRBV9	.	TRBJ1-1	ASSEPREGMNTEAF
TRBV5-5	.	TRBJ2-7	ASSYRGGWYEQY